These T cell receptor beta chains were read from a single sample in a study of cytomegalovirus exposure and HLA in healthy donors. Assay: immunoSEQ multiplex PCR; the TCRdb copy retains only in-frame clones and omits some. This sample carries about 200,000 clones, 87% of them seen once, and the ten largest clones take 1% to 1.5%. Sequenced material: PBMCs. Receptor source: a man aged 30 to 39 in good health and CMV-seronegative. Both conserved end residues are part of each CDR3. A D gene is named only where the DNA matches it firmly. Not all rows give a size; the values are once, few, many and, for expanded clones, a class.

CDR3 DNA: TGTGCCACCAGCACACAGCAAGAGACCCAGTACTTC; CDR3 protein: CATSTQQETQYF; clone size: -; J gene: TRBJ2-5; V gene: TRBV15; D gene: -
CDR3 DNA: TGTGCCAGCAGTGACGTTAAAGATAGGACAGGGGCATCAACTGGAAACACCATATATTTT; CDR3 protein: CASSDVKDRTGASTGNTIYF; clone size: -; J gene: TRBJ1-3; V gene: TRBV6-4; D gene: TRBD1
CDR3 DNA: TGCGCCAGCAGACTTAGGACAGCAGCCCCAGATACGCAGTATTTT; CDR3 protein: CASRLRTAAPDTQYF; clone size: -; J gene: TRBJ2-3; V gene: TRBV4-1; D gene: -
CDR3 DNA: TGTGCCTGGGGGGACAGACGCAATCAGCCCCAGCATTTT; CDR3 protein: CAWGDRRNQPQHF; clone size: -; J gene: TRBJ1-5; V gene: TRBV30; D gene: TRBD1
CDR3 DNA: TGTGCCAGAAGCTGGGACAGGGAGCCGGAAAAACTGTTTTTT; CDR3 protein: CARSWDREPEKLFF; clone size: -; J gene: TRBJ1-4; V gene: TRBV5-3; D gene: TRBD1
CDR3 DNA: TGTGCCAGCAGCCCAGGGGCGGGCGAGCAGTACTTC; CDR3 protein: CASSPGAGEQYF; clone size: -; J gene: TRBJ2-7; V gene: TRBV5-6; D gene: -
CDR3 DNA: TGTGCCAGCAGTTTCGAGAGAAATCGAGGGACCCAGTACTTC; CDR3 protein: CASSFERNRGTQYF; clone size: -; J gene: TRBJ2-5; V gene: TRBV27; D gene: -
CDR3 DNA: TGTGCCAGCAGCAGAGGGGGGAGGGATTCACCCCTCCACTTT; CDR3 protein: CASSRGGRDSPLHF; clone size: -; J gene: TRBJ1-6; V gene: TRBV6-6; D gene: -
CDR3 DNA: TGTGCCAGCAGCAAAGGTCCGGGTCTGGCCTCCTACGAGCAGTACTTC; CDR3 protein: CASSKGPGLASYEQYF; clone size: -; J gene: TRBJ2-7; V gene: TRBV21-1; D gene: -
CDR3 DNA: TGCGCCAGCAGCCAAGCCGAGGTGGGCTACACCTTC; CDR3 protein: CASSQAEVGYTF; clone size: -; J gene: TRBJ1-2; V gene: TRBV4-1; D gene: -
CDR3 DNA: TGTGCCAGCAGCCCAACTCCCGGGGAGCTGTTTTTT; CDR3 protein: CASSPTPGELFF; clone size: -; J gene: TRBJ2-2; V gene: TRBV11-2; D gene: -
CDR3 DNA: TGTGCCAGTTCTTACGGGGTGGGCACTGAAGCTTTCTTT; CDR3 protein: CASSYGVGTEAFF; clone size: -; J gene: TRBJ1-1; V gene: TRBV6-5; D gene: -
CDR3 DNA: TGTGCCAGCAGACAACAGGGGACTAATGAAAAACTGTTTTTT; CDR3 protein: CASRQQGTNEKLFF; clone size: -; J gene: TRBJ1-4; V gene: TRBV27; D gene: TRBD1
CDR3 DNA: TGTGCCAGCAGCTTAGGAGCCAACTCCTACAATGAGCAGTTCTTC; CDR3 protein: CASSLGANSYNEQFF; clone size: -; J gene: TRBJ2-1; V gene: TRBV11-2; D gene: -
CDR3 DNA: TGCGCCAGCAGCCAAGAACTAGCGGGGTCCAACGAGCAGTACTTC; CDR3 protein: CASSQELAGSNEQYF; clone size: -; J gene: TRBJ2-7; V gene: TRBV4-3; D gene: TRBD2
CDR3 DNA: TGTGCCAGCAGCCAAGATCTGGGGGCGAAGGGTAAAACCCAGTACTTC; CDR3 protein: CASSQDLGAKGKTQYF; clone size: -; J gene: TRBJ2-5; V gene: TRBV14; D gene: -
CDR3 DNA: TGCGCCAGCAGCACGGGACAGGGGGCAATCGGGGAGCTGTTTTTT; CDR3 protein: CASSTGQGAIGELFF; clone size: -; J gene: TRBJ2-2; V gene: TRBV5-1; D gene: TRBD1
CDR3 DNA: TGTGCCAGCAGCCGGGGGCTGTTAGAAACGAACACCGGGGAGCTGTTTTTT; CDR3 protein: CASSRGLLETNTGELFF; clone size: once; J gene: TRBJ2-2; V gene: TRBV4-2; D gene: -
CDR3 DNA: TGCAGCGTTGCGGTGGGGGAGGGGAATCAGCCCCAGCATTTT; CDR3 protein: CSVAVGEGNQPQHF; clone size: -; J gene: TRBJ1-5; V gene: TRBV29-1; D gene: -
CDR3 DNA: TGTGCCAGCAGCCCCCGCCGGGGAGCTCCGAACTATGGCCACACCTTC; CDR3 protein: CASSPRRGAPNYGHTF; clone size: -; J gene: TRBJ1-2; V gene: TRBV5-6; D gene: -
CDR3 DNA: TGTGCCAGCAGCGAAATTTGGAGCACTGAAGCTTTCTTT; CDR3 protein: CASSEIWSTEAFF; clone size: -; J gene: TRBJ1-1; V gene: TRBV6-1; D gene: -
CDR3 DNA: TGTGCCAGCAGACAAACAGGGGGCGCTAACGAAGCTTTCTTT; CDR3 protein: CASRQTGGANEAFF; clone size: -; J gene: TRBJ1-1; V gene: TRBV28; D gene: TRBD1
CDR3 DNA: TGTGCCAGCAGCTCCTTAGGGACTCAGGGTACCTATGGCTACACCTTC; CDR3 protein: CASSSLGTQGTYGYTF; clone size: -; J gene: TRBJ1-2; V gene: TRBV7-9; D gene: -
CDR3 DNA: TGTGCCAGCGGCTCAATCGGCGGGGGTAGCACAGATACGCAGTATTTT; CDR3 protein: CASGSIGGGSTDTQYF; clone size: few; J gene: TRBJ2-3; V gene: TRBV27; D gene: TRBD2
CDR3 DNA: TGTGCCAGCAGTAACCCGAAGTTCGCCCGGGACAGGGCAATTACCGGGGAGCTGTTTTTT; CDR3 protein: CASSNPKFARDRAITGELFF; clone size: -; J gene: TRBJ2-2; V gene: TRBV28; D gene: TRBD1
CDR3 DNA: TGTGCCTATGTAACGGCAGGGGGCCCCTACGAGCAGTACTTC; CDR3 protein: CAYVTAGGPYEQYF; clone size: -; J gene: TRBJ2-7; V gene: TRBV30; D gene: TRBD1
CDR3 DNA: TGTGCCAGCAGCCACGGGGGGGGATTACCCCTCCACTTT; CDR3 protein: CASSHGGGLPLHF; clone size: -; J gene: TRBJ1-6; V gene: TRBV7-6; D gene: -
CDR3 DNA: TGCAGTGCTAAACTAGCGGGAGAGCAGTACTTC; CDR3 protein: CSAKLAGEQYF; clone size: -; J gene: TRBJ2-7; V gene: TRBV20-1; D gene: TRBD2
CDR3 DNA: TGTGCCAGCAGTTACAACGTAATCCCCACTAGTCATACGCAGTATTTT; CDR3 protein: CASSYNVIPTSHTQYF; clone size: -; J gene: TRBJ2-3; V gene: TRBV6-5; D gene: -
CDR3 DNA: TGTGCCAGCAGTCGGACAGGGCAGGGCTACACCTTC; CDR3 protein: CASSRTGQGYTF; clone size: -; J gene: TRBJ1-2; V gene: TRBV6-1; D gene: TRBD1
CDR3 DNA: TGTGCCAGCAGCTCCGGTACTTCGGGTTCGCAGTATTTT; CDR3 protein: CASSSGTSGSQYF; clone size: -; J gene: TRBJ2-3; V gene: TRBV7-2; D gene: -
CDR3 DNA: TGCGCCAGCAGCTTGGTAGCGGGGGGGCCAGATACGCAGTATTTT; CDR3 protein: CASSLVAGGPDTQYF; clone size: -; J gene: TRBJ2-3; V gene: TRBV5-1; D gene: TRBD2
CDR3 DNA: TGCGCCAGCAGCCAAGGCGGGACTAGCGGATACGAGCAGTACTTC; CDR3 protein: CASSQGGTSGYEQYF; clone size: -; J gene: TRBJ2-7; V gene: TRBV4-1; D gene: TRBD2
CDR3 DNA: TGTGCCAGCAGCTCCCGGACAGGCCCTACCTACGAGCAGTACTTC; CDR3 protein: CASSSRTGPTYEQYF; clone size: -; J gene: TRBJ2-7; V gene: TRBV28; D gene: TRBD1
CDR3 DNA: TGTGCCAGCAGCAAAGAAGTTAGCGGGGGGGCCGTCCTATTGGGTCAGCCCCAGCATTTT; CDR3 protein: CASSKEVSGGAVLLGQPQHF; clone size: -; J gene: TRBJ1-5; V gene: TRBV21-1; D gene: -
CDR3 DNA: TGTGCCAGCAGCCCGGGGACAGGGGCGGCCGGGGAGCTGTTTTTT; CDR3 protein: CASSPGTGAAGELFF; clone size: -; J gene: TRBJ2-2; V gene: TRBV11-3; D gene: TRBD1
CDR3 DNA: TGTTCCAGCAGCCCCCCGGGGACAGATGAAGCTTTCTTT; CDR3 protein: CSSSPPGTDEAFF; clone size: -; J gene: TRBJ1-1; V gene: TRBV7-9; D gene: TRBD1
CDR3 DNA: TGTGCCAGTAAGAACCATGGGACTACCATGGACACCGGGGAGCTGTTTTTT; CDR3 protein: CASKNHGTTMDTGELFF; clone size: -; J gene: TRBJ2-2; V gene: TRBV19; D gene: TRBD2
CDR3 DNA: TGTGCCAGCAACGGGCTCCCGGACTGGGGTGAGCAGTTCTTC; CDR3 protein: CASNGLPDWGEQFF; clone size: -; J gene: TRBJ2-1; V gene: TRBV27; D gene: -
CDR3 DNA: TGTGCCAGCAGTGAAAGTCGGGGAGGGACTAACTATGGCTACACCTTC; CDR3 protein: CASSESRGGTNYGYTF; clone size: -; J gene: TRBJ1-2; V gene: TRBV6-1; D gene: -
CDR3 DNA: TGTGCCAGCAGGGAGAAGGGGACAGCTTGGGAGCAGTACTTC; CDR3 protein: CASREKGTAWEQYF; clone size: -; J gene: TRBJ2-7; V gene: TRBV6-1; D gene: TRBD1
CDR3 DNA: TGTGCCAGCAGTTTATCTGGTAGGGGCTGGGAGACCCAGTACTTC; CDR3 protein: CASSLSGRGWETQYF; clone size: -; J gene: TRBJ2-5; V gene: TRBV27; D gene: -
CDR3 DNA: TGTGCCAGCAGTCCGGGGGGCGGGATTGGAAACATTCAGTACTTC; CDR3 protein: CASSPGGGIGNIQYF; clone size: -; J gene: TRBJ2-4; V gene: TRBV27; D gene: -
CDR3 DNA: TGCGCCAGCAGAAACAGGGGGCCAGAGCAGTTCTTC; CDR3 protein: CASRNRGPEQFF; clone size: -; J gene: TRBJ2-1; V gene: TRBV4-1; D gene: TRBD1
CDR3 DNA: TGTGCCAGCTCACAGGAGGACAGGTACACCGGGGAGCTGTTTTTT; CDR3 protein: CASSQEDRYTGELFF; clone size: -; J gene: TRBJ2-2; V gene: TRBV18; D gene: TRBD1